These 31 T cell receptor beta chains came from one sample sequenced in a study of long-term antiretroviral therapy in people with HIV. The immunoSEQ assay was v3.0, run at survey level. The data were produced by immunoSEQ multiplex PCR, yet TCRdb's version contains in-frame clones alone and is incomplete. The sample holds 35,000 or so clones; roughly 85% are singletons and the top ten take about 11%. The sequencing here drew on unsorted PBMCs, taken 2.2 years after starting antiretroviral therapy. Receptor source: a man younger than 30 with HIV.

This CDR3 reads CSVQTGSRVYTF. DNA of the CDR3: TGCAGCGTTCAAACAGGGAGTCGAGTGTACACCTTC. This rearrangement joins TRBV29-1 to TRBJ1-2; D might be TRBD1 (6 bases). V was shortened by 5 bases and J by 11 bases, with 18 bases between the two germline ends. Germline assignment: CDR1 SQVTM and CDR2 ANQGSEA. The CDR3 is 12 amino acids.

V usage is TRBV7-9 and J usage is TRBJ2-1, with TRBD2 identical over 8 bases. From germline, CDR1 is SEHNR and CDR2 FQNEAQ (reference sequence). V dropped 6 bases and J dropped 0; count of bases not matched to a gene: 7. The CDR3 is made up of 16 amino acids. CDR3 protein: CASSTSGLNSYNEQFF. The CDR3 nucleotides are TGTGCCAGCAGTACTAGCGGCCTTAACTCCTACAATGAGCAGTTCTTC.

The rearrangement joins TRBV2 to TRBJ2-7, with 9 bases fitting TRBD1. Germline V gene sequence: CDR1 SNHLY, CDR2 FYNNEI. CDR3 length: 16 amino acids. V shed 4 bases and J 3 bases; nucleotides not matched to a gene: 10. CDR3 sequence: CASSVPPGQGDYEQYF. In DNA form, the CDR3 reads TGTGCCAGCAGTGTACCCCCGGGACAGGGTGACTACGAGCAGTACTTC.

This chain connects TRBV7-9 to TRBJ1-3, with no clear D. Germline CDR1 and CDR2: SEHNR and FQNEAQ (reference sequence). The length of the CDR3 is 17 residues. V lost 5 bases and J lost 0, with 17 bases in between. CDR3 residues: CASSPRRGAISGNTIYF. CDR3 nucleotide sequence: TGTGCCAGCAGCCCGAGACGGGGTGCAATCTCTGGAAACACCATATATTTT. The complete variable domain, with remaining parts taken from reference TRBV7-9 and TRBJ1-3, reads DTGVSQNPRHKITKRGQNVTFRCDPISEHNRLYWYRQTLGQGPEFLTYFQNEAQLEKSRLLSDRFSAERPKGSFSTLEIQRTEQGDSAMYLCASSPRRGAISGNTIYFGEGSWLTVV.

This rearrangement joins TRBV7-2 to TRBJ2-1, with D hard to call. V shed 5 bases and J shed 4 bases, with 15 bases lying between them. The CDR3 loop spans 15 amino acids. From germline, CDR1 is SGHTA and CDR2 FQGNSA. CDR3 sequence: CASSDGRGAYNEQFF. The CDR3 nucleotides read TGTGCCAGCAGCGACGGACGAGGCGCTTACAATGAGCAGTTCTTC. Based on the CDR3 plus reference TRBV7-2 and TRBJ2-1, the full variable domain is GAGVSQSPSNKVTEKGKDVELRCDPISGHTALYWYRQSLGQGLEFLIYFQGNSAPDKSGLPSDRFSAERTGGSVSTLTIQRTQQEDSAVYLCASSDGRGAYNEQFFGPGTRLTVL.

The chain carries TRBV6-5 and TRBJ1-3; 8 nucleotides line up with TRBD1. J was trimmed by 2 bases and V by 6 bases; bases with no gene match: 3. Germline V gives CDR1 MNHEY, CDR2 SVGAGI. There are 14 residues in the CDR3. The CDR3 protein is CASRPQGAGNTIYF. As DNA, the CDR3 is TGTGCCAGCAGACCACAGGGGGCTGGAAACACCATATATTTT.

This clone was detected only once. This chain links TRBV10-2 with TRBJ2-7; weak D call: TRBD1 (6 bases). Trimming removed 1 base at V and 3 bases at J, with 13 bases between. This CDR3 has 15 residues. Germline CDR1 WSHSY, CDR2 SAAADI. This CDR3 reads CASSEFDRFLYEQYF. Here the CDR3 DNA reads TGCGCCAGCAGTGAGTTTGACAGGTTCCTCTACGAGCAGTACTTC.

The V gene is TRBV15, the J gene TRBJ2-1; the D gene is possibly TRBD1 (5 bases). The CDR3 totals 16 residues. The V gene's germline CDR1 is LNHNV and CDR2 YYDKDF (reference sequence). Trimming cost V 5 bases and J 0 bases, with 14 bases left between them. The CDR3 bases are TGTGCCACCAGCGCCAGAAGCGACAGCTCCTACAATGAGCAGTTCTTC. Its translation: CATSARSDSSYNEQFF.

J is TRBJ2-2 and V is TRBV4-3; D gene uncertain. Trimming removed 1 base from V and 4 bases from J, with 13 bases in between. This CDR3 is built from 16 residues. Germline CDR1 and CDR2: LGHNA and YSLEER. The CDR3: CASSQAPTVTTGELFF. The CDR3 DNA follows: TGCGCCAGCAGCCAAGCTCCCACAGTGACCACCGGGGAGCTGTTTTTT.

V is TRBV19 and J is TRBJ2-1; 12 nucleotides agree with TRBD2. The CDR3 is 15 amino acids. J gave up 8 bases and V 6 bases, and 8 bases lay outside the gene matches. CDR1 and CDR2 from the germline V gene are LNHDA and SQIVND (reference sequence). CDR3 sequence: CASSRTSGMFDEQFF. As DNA, the CDR3 is TGTGCCAGTAGCCGGACTAGCGGGATGTTTGATGAGCAGTTCTTC. The complete variable domain, with remaining parts taken from reference TRBV19 and TRBJ2-1, reads DGGITQSPKYLFRKEGQNVTLSCEQNLNHDAMYWYRQDPGQGLRLIYYSQIVNDFQKGDIAEGYSVSREKKESFPLTVTSAQKNPTAFYLCASSRTSGMFDEQFFGPGTRLTVL.

The V call is TRBV29-1, the J call TRBJ2-3; no clear D. The V and J ends lost 0 bases and 3 bases respectively, with 7 bases between them. The CDR3 loop spans 13 amino acids. Germline V CDR1 and CDR2: SQVTM, ANQGSEA. The CDR3 region is CSVEDWGTDTQYF. CDR3 coding DNA: TGCAGCGTTGAAGATTGGGGAACAGATACGCAGTATTTT.

This rearrangement joins TRBV19 to TRBJ2-1; the match to TRBD2 covers 10 bases. The CDR3 is 15 amino acids. With V trimmed by 3 bases and J by 5 bases, 4 bases remained unmatched. Germline V gene sequence: CDR1 LNHDA, CDR2 SQIVND (reference sequence). The CDR3 loop reads CASSIVAGGDNEQFF. The CDR3 DNA reads TGTGCCAGTAGTATTGTAGCGGGAGGTGACAATGAGCAGTTCTTC.

This clone is termed medium-sized. The V and J genes are TRBV27 and TRBJ1-2, with D possibly matching TRBD1 (5 bases). V lost 0 bases and J 7 bases, leaving 9 bases between the germline ends. The CDR3 runs to 13 residues. Germline CDR1 and CDR2: MNHEY and SMNVEV (reference sequence). The DNA of the CDR3 is TGTGCCAGCAGTTTATCGTCGACAGTTGGCTACACCTTC. Translated: CASSLSSTVGYTF.

The chain combines TRBV6-6 with TRBJ2-7; D is possibly TRBD1 (6 bases). The CDR3 runs 15 residues. CDR1 and CDR2 from the germline V gene are MNHNY and SVGAGI (reference sequence). CDR3: CATSSTGPLSYEQYF. Here the CDR3 DNA reads TGTGCGACCAGTTCTACAGGGCCCCTCTCCTACGAGCAGTACTTC.

Remarks on this clone: This sample also contains other DNA sequences that code for the same CDR3. V gene TRBV7-9 combines with J gene TRBJ2-3; TRBD2 is a possible D gene (6 bases). CDR1 and CDR2 from the germline V gene are SEHNR and FQNEAQ (reference sequence). The length of the CDR3 is 14 residues. V was shortened by 8 bases and J by 6 bases, with 18 bases between the two germline ends. CDR3 region: CASLREDIIDTQYF. Here the CDR3 DNA reads TGTGCCAGCTTGCGGGAAGATATCATCGATACGCAGTATTTT.

This clone was observed a single time. This rearrangement joins TRBV5-5 to TRBJ2-3, with 11 bases lining up with TRBD2. Germline V gene sequence: CDR1 SGHKS, CDR2 YYEKEE (reference sequence). The CDR3 length is 16 residues. After removal of 5 bases from V and 3 bases from J, the junction contained 8 bases not matched to a gene. The CDR3 spells CASRPGTSGKTDTQYF. In nucleotides, the CDR3 is TGTGCCAGCAGACCTGGGACTAGCGGTAAGACAGATACGCAGTATTTT.

The chain couples TRBV6-1 to TRBJ2-1; 11 positions agree with TRBD1. V trimming: 0 bases; J trimming: 6 bases; junction bases outside the gene matches: 4. CDR1 and CDR2 (germline): MNHNS, SASEGT. CDR3 length: 16 amino acids. The CDR3 sequence: CASSEASGTGGNEQFF. The CDR3 bases are TGTGCCAGCAGTGAAGCAAGTGGGACAGGGGGCAATGAGCAGTTCTTC.

The chain combines TRBV6-5 with TRBJ2-3, with TRBD2 matching 11 bases. The CDR3 has 16 amino acids. The germline V gene has CDR1 MNHEY and CDR2 SVGAGI. Losses at the gene ends were 2 bases for V and 4 bases for J; bases not matched to a gene: 5. This CDR3 reads CASSYTIAGGADTQYF. The CDR3 coding sequence is TGTGCCAGCAGTTACACAATAGCGGGGGGGGCAGATACGCAGTATTTT.

This sequence joins TRBV9 and TRBJ1-2, with a possible D match to TRBD1 (5 bases). Trimming left V 1 base short and J 4 bases short, with 11 bases between. The germline V gene encodes CDR1 SGDLS and CDR2 YYNGEE. The CDR3 sequence is 14 residues long. The CDR3 sequence: CASSVISGSYGYTF. As DNA, the CDR3 is TGTGCCAGCAGCGTAATATCAGGGAGCTATGGCTACACCTTC.

A few counts support this clone. The chain couples TRBV19 to TRBJ2-1; TRBD2 agrees at 7 bases. Per germline, CDR1 LNHDA and CDR2 SQIVND (reference sequence). The CDR3 extends over 14 amino acids. V was pared by 4 bases and J by 0 bases, with 0 bases of the junction left unmatched. CDR3 loop: CASSSGSSYNEQFF. The CDR3 DNA reads TGTGCCAGTAGTAGCGGGAGCTCCTACAATGAGCAGTTCTTC.

J is TRBJ2-3 and V is TRBV5-5, with D perhaps being TRBD1 or TRBD2 (5 bases each). The CDR3 totals 13 residues. Germline V CDR1 and CDR2: SGHKS, YYEKEE (reference sequence). Trimming took off 4 bases at V and 4 bases at J, with 10 bases between the two ends. The DNA of the CDR3 is TGTGCCAGCAGCCCGGTGGGGGCAGATACGCAGTATTTT. It codes for CASSPVGADTQYF.

The chain carries TRBV9 and TRBJ2-3, with D possibly called TRBD1 or TRBD2 (6 bases each). Trimming shortened V by 3 bases and J by 2 bases, and 16 bases separated the two germline ends. This CDR3 has 16 residues. From germline, CDR1 is SGDLS and CDR2 YYNGEE. CDR3: CASSGVGGGFTDTQYF. CDR3 sequence (DNA): TGTGCCAGCAGCGGTGTCGGGGGCGGTTTCACAGATACGCAGTATTTT.

The chain combines TRBV5-6 with TRBJ1-6; no firm D call. The CDR3 consists of 14 residues. Germline CDR1 reads SGHDT; CDR2 reads YYEEEE. V gave up 1 base and J gave up 7 bases, with 9 bases separating them. Written as DNA, the CDR3 is TGTGCCAGCAGCTTGATCACGGACAATTCACCCCTCCACTTT. Residues: CASSLITDNSPLHF.

The chain joins TRBV5-1 to TRBJ2-7, with D uncertain. Germline V gene sequence: CDR1 SGHRS, CDR2 YFSETQ. CDR3 length: 14 residues. The V and J ends lost 0 bases and 6 bases respectively, with 13 bases between them. The CDR3 reads CASSLVPVNREQYF. The CDR3 nucleotides are TGCGCCAGCAGCTTGGTTCCCGTTAATCGCGAGCAGTACTTC.

J is TRBJ1-2 and V is TRBV19; 8 nucleotides line up with TRBD1. Unmatched junction bases numbered 6, after V lost 0 bases and J lost 6 bases. The CDR3 runs 15 residues. Germline assignment: CDR1 LNHDA and CDR2 SQIVND (reference sequence). The CDR3 region has the DNA TGTGCCAGTAGTATAGATGGCCAGGGGGCGAATGGCTACACCTTC. Protein product: CASSIDGQGANGYTF.

The V gene is TRBV6-5, the J gene TRBJ2-7; D is possibly TRBD1 (5 bases). CDR1 and CDR2 from the germline V gene are MNHEY and SVGAGI. The CDR3 length is 13 residues. The V end was cut by 2 bases, the J end by 1 base, with 6 bases between. CDR3 sequence: CASSYRGSYEQYF. DNA for the CDR3: TGTGCCAGCAGTTACAGGGGTTCCTACGAGCAGTACTTC.

The chain recombines TRBV2 with TRBJ2-1; 10 bases map to TRBD2. Trimming at V came to 2 bases and at J to 7 bases, leaving 8 bases not matched to a gene. The germline V gene encodes CDR1 SNHLY and CDR2 FYNNEI. This CDR3 is 16 amino acids long. This CDR3 is CASSEYPAGGPNEQFF. CDR3 DNA: TGTGCCAGCAGTGAATACCCAGCGGGGGGGCCGAATGAGCAGTTCTTC. The full variable domain, in which reference TRBV2 and TRBJ2-1 provide the parts outside the CDR3, is EPEVTQTPSHQVTQMGQEVILRCVPISNHLYFYWYRQILGQKVEFLVSFYNNEISEKSEIFDDQFSVERPDGSNFTLKIRSTKLEDSAMYFCASSEYPAGGPNEQFFGPGTRLTVL.

This clone appeared a few times. The gene calls are TRBV5-1 and TRBJ1-2, with TRBD1 as a possible D gene (5 bases). This CDR3 spans 13 amino acids. Looked up from germline, CDR1 is SGHRS and CDR2 is YFSETQ. The V end was cut by 4 bases, the J end by 5 bases, with 12 bases between. CDR3: CASSHTGPYGYTF. CDR3 coding DNA: TGCGCCAGCAGCCACACAGGTCCTTATGGCTACACCTTC.

This chain uses TRBV28 with TRBJ2-7, with 7 bases that match TRBD1. CDR3 length: 13 amino acids. The junction had 9 bases not matched to a gene; V was cut back by 7 bases and J by 6 bases. Germline values: CDR1 MDHEN, CDR2 SYDVKM. Here the CDR3 reads CASIEGRGLEQYF. CDR3 sequence (DNA): TGTGCCAGCATCGAAGGAAGGGGGCTCGAGCAGTACTTC.

This clone has only one observation. The chain has TRBV10-3 and TRBJ1-1; tentative D call: TRBD1 (6 bases). Germline V gene sequence: CDR1 ENHRY, CDR2 SYGVKD. V lost 3 bases and J lost 0, with 14 bases in between. This CDR3 spans 16 amino acids. As DNA, the CDR3 is TGTGCCATCAGTGACACTCCGGGACAATTGAACACTGAAGCTTTCTTT. This gives the protein CAISDTPGQLNTEAFF.

The chain has TRBV4-2 and TRBJ2-1; D gene ambiguous. The V gene lost 0 bases and the J gene lost 3 bases, with 9 bases spanning the gap. This CDR3 is 15 amino acids long. Germline values: CDR1 LGHNA, CDR2 YNFKEQ. Written as DNA, the CDR3 is TGTGCCAGCAGCCAAGAAGGAGAATACTACAATGAGCAGTTCTTC. It encodes CASSQEGEYYNEQFF.